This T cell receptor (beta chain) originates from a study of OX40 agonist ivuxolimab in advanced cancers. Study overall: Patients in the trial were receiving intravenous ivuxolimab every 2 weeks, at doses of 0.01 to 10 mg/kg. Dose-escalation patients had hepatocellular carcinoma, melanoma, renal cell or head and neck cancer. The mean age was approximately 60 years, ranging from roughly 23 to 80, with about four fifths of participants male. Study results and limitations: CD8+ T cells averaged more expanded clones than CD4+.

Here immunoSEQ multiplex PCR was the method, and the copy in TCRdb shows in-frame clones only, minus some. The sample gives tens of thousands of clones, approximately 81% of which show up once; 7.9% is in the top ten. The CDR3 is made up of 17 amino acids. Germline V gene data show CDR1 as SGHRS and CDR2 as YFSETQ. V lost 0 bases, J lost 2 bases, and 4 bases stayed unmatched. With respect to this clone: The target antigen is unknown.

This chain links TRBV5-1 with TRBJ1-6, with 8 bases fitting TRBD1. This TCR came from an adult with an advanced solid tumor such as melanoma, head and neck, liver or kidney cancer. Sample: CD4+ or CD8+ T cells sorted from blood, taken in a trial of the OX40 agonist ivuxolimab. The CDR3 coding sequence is TGCGCCAGCAGCTTGGCAGGGGGCTTTGCCTATAATTCACCCCTCCACTTT. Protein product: CASSLAGGFAYNSPLHF.